One sample yielded the 28 T cell receptor beta chains listed below, sequenced in a study of shared clonotypes between healthy human individuals. TCRdb's table, derived via immunoSEQ multiplex PCR, lists solely in-frame clones and lacks some. The repertoire includes around 1.1 million clones, around three quarters of them detected once, and about 0.89% sits in the top ten. Sequenced sample: memory CD4+ T cells from PBMCs. Stated subset: CD45RA-negative fraction. The receptors stem from a man aged 18 to 30 in good health. Some clones in this sample may be carry-over from other donors' samples.

This rearrangement joins TRBV4-1 to TRBJ1-1, with no clear D. Per germline, CDR1 MGHRA and CDR2 YSYEKL. V dropped 0 bases and J dropped 1 base, with 15 bases sitting between them. CDR3 length: 17 amino acids. CDR3 nucleotide sequence: TGCGCCAGCAGCCAAGAGATGACTTTCCGGGGGAACACTGAAGCTTTCTTT. Translation: CASSQEMTFRGNTEAFF.

The count of this clone is one. The genes are TRBV2 and TRBJ1-4, with 7 bases fitting TRBD1. Unmatched junction bases numbered 4, after V lost 6 bases and J lost 3 bases. CDR3 length equals 14 residues. In germline, CDR1 is SNHLY, CDR2 FYNNEI. CDR3 in amino acids: CASRPGTANEKLFF. CDR3 DNA: TGTGCCAGCAGGCCCGGGACAGCTAATGAAAAACTGTTTTTT.

The J gene is TRBJ2-5, the V gene TRBV11-1; 9 bases agree with TRBD2. The CDR3 totals 14 residues. V lost 5 bases and J lost 5; bases outside the gene matches: 6. Germline assignment: CDR1 SGHAT and CDR2 FQDESV (reference sequence). CDR3 amino acids: CASSPLAGFETQYF. The CDR3 bases are TGTGCCAGCAGCCCCCTAGCGGGATTTGAGACCCAGTACTTC.

The rearrangement joins TRBV29-1 to TRBJ2-7, with D maybe TRBD1 (6 bases). Germline CDR1 SQVTM, CDR2 ANQGSEA. The CDR3 is 14 amino acids. Trimming removed 6 bases from V and 4 bases from J, with 19 bases in between. DNA of the CDR3: TGCAGCGTAGATACAGGGTTGGTGGGGTACGAGCAGTACTTC. Translation: CSVDTGLVGYEQYF.

This clone has more than one count but fewer than ten. This rearrangement joins TRBV6-1 to TRBJ2-2, with 7 bases lining up with TRBD1. V gave up 6 bases and J gave up 2 bases; unmatched junction bases: 3. This CDR3 is built from 14 residues. CDR1 and CDR2 (germline): MNHNS, SASEGT. The CDR3 loop reads CASRRQGNTGELFF. CDR3 coding DNA: TGTGCCAGCAGACGACAGGGCAACACCGGGGAGCTGTTTTTT.

The chain couples TRBV6-5 to TRBJ2-7; no clear D gene. The CDR3 is 14 residues long. V lost 6 bases and J 5 bases, leaving 17 bases between the germline ends. CDR1 MNHEY and CDR2 SVGAGI come from the germline V gene. The chain's CDR3 is CASRKPGLLNEQYF. CDR3 DNA sequence: TGTGCCAGCAGGAAACCGGGCTTGTTGAACGAGCAGTACTTC.

This clone has ten or more counts. The chain carries TRBV28 and TRBJ1-2, with a possible D match to TRBD1 (6 bases). This CDR3 comprises 12 residues. Germline V gene sequence: CDR1 MDHEN, CDR2 SYDVKM. V lost 7 bases to trimming and J lost 13 bases, with 19 bases between them. CDR3 nucleotides: TGTGCCAGCACTGTTGGACAGAAGCCCGCCACCTTC. This gives the protein CASTVGQKPATF.

This clone was seen many times. This CDR3 is also generated by other DNA sequences in the sample. The rearrangement joins TRBV28 to TRBJ1-2; D may be TRBD1 (6 bases). This CDR3 is 11 amino acids long. The V end lost 5 bases, the J end lost 8 bases, and 9 bases lay between the germline ends. Per the germline V gene, CDR1 is MDHEN and CDR2 is SYDVKM. The CDR3 DNA reads TGTGCCAGCAGTCACAGGGACGGCTACACCTTC. Its translation: CASSHRDGYTF.

The chain has TRBV4-1 and TRBJ2-7; 9 positions agree with TRBD2. The germline gives CDR1 MGHRA, CDR2 YSYEKL. This CDR3 is 16 amino acids long. The ends lost 4 bases at V and 3 bases at J; junction bases unmatched: 10. For the CDR3, the DNA is TGCGCCAGCAGCCCTGGGTTAGCGGGAGTCTACTACGAGCAGTACTTC. This codes for CASSPGLAGVYYEQYF.

In the case of this clone: The sample carries other DNA sequences with the same CDR3. The rearrangement links TRBV20-1 to TRBJ2-5; a possible D gene is TRBD2 (5 bases). V was shortened by 6 bases and J by 4 bases, with 9 bases between the two germline ends. Germline V lookup: CDR1 DFQATT, CDR2 SNEGSKA (reference sequence). This CDR3 has 11 residues. CDR3 protein: CSARVGETQYF. CDR3 bases: TGCAGTGCGAGGGTGGGAGAGACCCAGTACTTC.

The chain uses TRBV28 and TRBJ2-3; D is possibly TRBD1 or TRBD2 (6 bases each). Trimming cost V 9 bases and J 3 bases, with 16 bases left between them. Germline V gives CDR1 MDHEN, CDR2 SYDVKM. The CDR3 extends over 14 amino acids. The CDR3 coding sequence is TGTGCCAGTAGACGGGGGCTGGAAACAGATACGCAGTATTTT. The encoded protein is CASRRGLETDTQYF.

V is TRBV7-3 and J is TRBJ2-2; D is undetermined. The CDR3 has 14 amino acids. The germline V and J ends were trimmed by 5 bases and 1 base, with 8 bases remaining between them. Germline V gene sequence: CDR1 SGHTA, CDR2 FQGTGA. The CDR3 reads CASSPLWNTGELFF. In nucleotides, the CDR3 is TGTGCCAGCAGCCCGCTTTGGAACACCGGGGAGCTGTTTTTT. Combining the CDR3 with reference TRBV7-3 and TRBJ2-2 gives the whole variable domain GAGVSQTPSNKVTEKGKYVELRCDPISGHTALYWYRQSLGQGPEFLIYFQGTGAADDSGLPNDRFFAVRPEGSVSTLKIQRTERGDSAVYLCASSPLWNTGELFFGEGSRLTVL.

The rearrangement uses TRBV28 and TRBJ2-1; D perhaps matches TRBD2 (7 bases). CDR1 is MDHEN, CDR2 SYDVKM, per germline. V lost 8 bases and J lost 6, with 20 bases in between. The CDR3 has 15 residues. The CDR3 DNA follows: TGTGCCAGCGCAGGGTCTCGGGCGGGGGCCAATGAGCAGTTCTTC. Translation: CASAGSRAGANEQFF.

The genes are TRBV5-1 and TRBJ1-4; D is unclear. This CDR3 comprises 14 residues. The V end lost 6 bases, the J end lost 5 bases, and 14 bases lay between the germline ends. Germline loops: CDR1 SGHRS, CDR2 YFSETQ. CDR3 DNA: TGCGCCAGCATGAGCGGGTCTATAAATGAAAAACTGTTTTTT. Its translation is CASMSGSINEKLFF.

V is TRBV7-9 and J is TRBJ2-5, with D tentatively TRBD2 (6 bases). Trimming left V 4 bases short and J 4 bases short, with 7 bases between. CDR1 is SEHNR, CDR2 FQNEAQ, per germline (reference sequence). The CDR3 consists of 12 residues. CDR3 sequence reads: CASSWEAETQYF. The CDR3 nucleotides are TGTGCCAGCAGCTGGGAGGCAGAGACCCAGTACTTC. Looking up the rest from reference TRBV7-9 and TRBJ2-5 gives the full variable domain: DTGVSQNPRHKITKRGQNVTFRCDPISEHNRLYWYRQTLGQGPEFLTYFQNEAQLEKSRLLSDRFSAERPKGSFSTLEIQRTEQGDSAMYLCASSWEAETQYFGPGTRLLVL.

V gene TRBV5-1 combines with J gene TRBJ2-1, with 10 bases matching TRBD2. This CDR3 contains 14 residues. J lost 7 bases, V lost 5 bases, and 6 bases had no gene match. CDR1 is SGHRS, CDR2 YFSETQ, per germline. The CDR3 coding sequence is TGCGCCAGCAGTGTAGCGGGAGGAGGTAATGAGCAGTTCTTC. Translated: CASSVAGGGNEQFF.

The J gene is TRBJ2-4, the V gene TRBV7-9, with 7 bases identical to TRBD1. CDR3 size: 14 residues. The V segment lost 5 bases and the J segment 1 base; nucleotides outside the gene matches: 2. Germline values: CDR1 SEHNR, CDR2 FQNEAQ (reference sequence). The CDR3 is CASSLQGAKNIQYF. In DNA form, the CDR3 reads TGTGCCAGCAGCCTACAGGGGGCCAAAAACATTCAGTACTTC.

Worth noting for this clone: A far bigger clonotype differs at one base, so this is likely a read error. The V gene is TRBV15, the J gene TRBJ2-3; no firm D call. Germline V gene sequence: CDR1 LNHNV, CDR2 YYDKDF (reference sequence). Trimming left V 1 base short and J 0 bases short, with 5 bases between. CDR3 length equals 14 residues. DNA for the CDR3: TGTGCCACCAGCAGAGTCGGGAGCACAGATACGCAGTATTTT. The encoded protein is CATSRVGSTDTQYF.

Of note for this clone: Other DNA sequences in this specimen translate into the identical CDR3. The chain uses TRBV29-1 and TRBJ2-7, with D hard to call. Trimming left V 7 bases short and J 2 bases short, with 15 bases between. The CDR3 runs 13 residues. CDR1 is SQVTM, CDR2 ANQGSEA, per germline. CDR3 sequence (DNA): TGCAGCGCCCTGGTCCCCCCGGCCTACGAGCAGTACTTC. As protein: CSALVPPAYEQYF.

This chain uses TRBV5-1 with TRBJ2-7, with 9 bases fitting TRBD1. This CDR3 has 14 residues. The V and J ends lost 4 bases and 5 bases, in that order; junction bases with no gene match: 7. The germline V gene encodes CDR1 SGHRS and CDR2 YFSETQ. CDR3 amino acids: CASSITGGRDEQYF. Written as DNA, the CDR3 is TGCGCCAGCAGCATCACAGGGGGCAGGGACGAGCAGTACTTC.

V gene TRBV15 combines with J gene TRBJ1-2, with D possibly TRBD1 on 6 matching bases. Germline V CDR1 and CDR2: LNHNV, YYDKDF (reference sequence). The length of the CDR3 is 13 residues. V was cut by 4 bases and J by 8 bases, with 14 bases left in between. The CDR3 protein is CATSKSQGQGYTF. CDR3 nucleotides: TGTGCCACCAGCAAGTCACAGGGTCAGGGCTACACCTTC.

V and J are TRBV10-3 and TRBJ1-2, with 7 bases identical to TRBD1. CDR3 length equals 13 residues. With 6 bases clipped from V and 6 bases from J, the junction kept 7 bases outside the gene matches. CDR1 is ENHRY, CDR2 SYGVKD, per germline. Here the CDR3 DNA reads TGTGCCATCAGCAGAAACACAGGGGATGGCTACACCTTC. Protein sequence: CAISRNTGDGYTF.

This clone was found a few times. This sequence joins TRBV28 and TRBJ2-1; TRBD1 matches 7 bases. Germline CDR1 reads MDHEN; CDR2 reads SYDVKM. There are 15 residues in the CDR3. V trimming: 2 bases; J trimming: 7 bases; junction bases outside the gene matches: 8. CDR3 in DNA: TGTGCCAGCAGTTTAATACAGGGGCTCGGGAATGAGCAGTTCTTC. Its protein is CASSLIQGLGNEQFF.

The V and J genes are TRBV19 and TRBJ2-7; 10 nucleotides line up with TRBD1. V was clipped by 5 bases and J by 5 bases; unmatched bases: 12. The CDR3 extends over 16 amino acids. Germline V gene lookup returns CDR1 LNHDA and CDR2 SQIVND (reference sequence). In DNA, the CDR3 is TGTGCCAGTAGTGGACCGGGACAGGGGACATTTGACGAGCAGTACTTC. It is translated as CASSGPGQGTFDEQYF. Together with reference TRBV19 and TRBJ2-7, the CDR3 gives the full variable domain: DGGITQSPKYLFRKEGQNVTLSCEQNLNHDAMYWYRQDPGQGLRLIYYSQIVNDFQKGDIAEGYSVSREKKESFPLTVTSAQKNPTAFYLCASSGPGQGTFDEQYFGPGTRLTVT.

V is TRBV29-1 and J is TRBJ2-3; 10 nucleotides agree with TRBD2. J was trimmed by 1 base and V by 7 bases; bases with no gene match: 5. Germline assignment: CDR1 SQVTM and CDR2 ANQGSEA. The CDR3 runs 14 residues. The CDR3 loop is CSGIGLAGTDTQYF. The CDR3 DNA reads TGCAGCGGGATTGGACTAGCGGGCACAGATACGCAGTATTTT.

This clone has a handful of counts. The chain is built from TRBV28 and TRBJ2-7, with D uncertain. Germline CDR1 is MDHEN and CDR2 is SYDVKM. The CDR3 totals 16 residues. Between the trimmed V and J ends, which lost 4 bases and 3 bases, there was a span of 19 bases. CDR3 DNA: TGTGCCAGCAGTTCCCTGAGAACTAAGGCCGACTACGAGCAGTACTTC. This encodes CASSSLRTKADYEQYF.

V gene TRBV27 combines with J gene TRBJ1-2, with 9 positions matching TRBD1. In germline, CDR1 is MNHEY, CDR2 SMNVEV (reference sequence). The CDR3 spans 16 residues. The V and J ends lost 6 bases and 8 bases, in that order; junction bases with no gene match: 16. The CDR3, as DNA: TGTGCCAGCAGCCTGAAGGGTGGACAGGGGTATGGCGGCTACACCTTC. Translation: CASSLKGGQGYGGYTF.

The chain recombines TRBV6-5 with TRBJ1-4, with 8 positions matching TRBD1. After removal of 6 bases from V and 7 bases from J, the junction contained 7 bases not matched to a gene. CDR1 is MNHEY and CDR2 is SVGAGI in the germline V gene. This CDR3 contains 14 residues. As DNA, the CDR3 is TGTGCCAGCAGGCCAGGGGGCCGGATTGAAAAACTGTTTTTT. Its translation: CASRPGGRIEKLFF.